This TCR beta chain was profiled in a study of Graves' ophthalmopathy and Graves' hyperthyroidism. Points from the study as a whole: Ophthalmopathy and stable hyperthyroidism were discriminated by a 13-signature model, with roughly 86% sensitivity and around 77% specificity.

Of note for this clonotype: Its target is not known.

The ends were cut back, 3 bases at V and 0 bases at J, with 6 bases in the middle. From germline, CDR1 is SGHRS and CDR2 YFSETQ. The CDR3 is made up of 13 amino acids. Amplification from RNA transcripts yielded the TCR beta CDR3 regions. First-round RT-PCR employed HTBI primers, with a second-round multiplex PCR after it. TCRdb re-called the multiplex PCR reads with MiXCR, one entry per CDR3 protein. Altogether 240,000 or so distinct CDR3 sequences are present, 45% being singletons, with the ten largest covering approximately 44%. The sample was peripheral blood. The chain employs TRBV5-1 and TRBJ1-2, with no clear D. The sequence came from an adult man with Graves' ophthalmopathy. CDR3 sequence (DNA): TGCGCCAGCAGCTCTGTAGCTAACTATGGCTACACCTTC. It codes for CASSSVANYGYTF.